The rows below give T cell receptor beta chains drawn from one sample of a study of blood T cells in healthy people across ages. TCRdb re-called the 5' RACE reads with MiXCR, one entry per CDR3 protein. Of 660,000 or so distinct CDR3 sequences listed, 58% were seen once; the top ten hold 35% to 40%. The material sequenced was blood. The receptor set was obtained from a man aged 60 to 75 in good health. Both conserved end residues are part of each CDR3. A D gene is named only where the DNA matches it firmly. Clone size is given for some rows only: seen once, a few or many times, or a class if the clone is expanded.

clone_size d_call j_call v_call cdr3_aa cdr3_nt
- - TRBJ1-1 TRBV20-1 CSAGGQWTEAFF TGCAGTGCGGGGGGTCAGTGGACTGAAGCTTTCTTT
few - TRBJ2-5 TRBV29-1 CSGGARETQYF TGCAGCGGGGGGGCCAGAGAGACCCAGTACTTC
few TRBD2 TRBJ2-1 TRBV4-2 CASSQDRRGGLALRLFF TGTGCCAGCAGCCAAGATAGGAGGGGGGGACTAGCCCTACGCCTGTTCTTC
- TRBD1 TRBJ1-2 TRBV6-6 CASRGQGKNYGYTF TGTGCCAGCCGCGGACAGGGGAAGAACTATGGCTACACCTTC
few - TRBJ2-7 TRBV20-1 CSAAQGSYMDYEQYF TGCAGTGCCGCCCAAGGGAGTTACATGGATTACGAGCAGTACTTC
few TRBD1 TRBJ2-7 TRBV6-6 CASSDEGTGMYEQYF TGTGCCAGCTCAGACGAGGGGACAGGGATGTACGAGCAGTACTTC
- TRBD1 TRBJ2-5 TRBV6-5 CASTPAGTGTWEQYF TGTGCCAGCACTCCGGCGGGGACAGGGACATGGGAGCAGTACTTC
few - TRBJ2-4 TRBV7-8 CASSLAPAEGNIQYF TGTGCCAGCAGCTTAGCGCCGGCTGAGGGAAACATTCAGTACTTC
- - TRBJ1-2 TRBV2 CASSGRQANGYTF TGTGCCAGCAGTGGAAGACAGGCTAATGGCTACACCTTC
once TRBD1 TRBJ2-7 TRBV20-1 CSAKGTGQKAEQYF TGCAGTGCTAAAGGGACAGGCCAAAAGGCCGAGCAGTACTTC
few TRBD2 TRBJ2-7 TRBV2 CASSPLTSGYEQYF TGTGCCAGCAGTCCGCTGACTAGCGGCTACGAGCAGTACTTC
- - TRBJ2-7 TRBV7-7 CASSLALGTIYEQYF TGTGCCAGCAGTCTAGCGTTGGGGACAATCTACGAGCAGTACTTC
- - TRBJ2-7 TRBV4-2 CASSQDLSKREQYF TGTGCCAGCAGCCAAGATCTAAGTAAGCGCGAGCAGTACTTC
many - TRBJ2-5 TRBV11-2 CASSFGNQETQYF TGTGCCAGCAGCTTCGGGAATCAAGAGACCCAGTACTTC
- - TRBJ2-1 TRBV27 CASRQASSYNEQFF TGTGCCAGCAGACAGGCGTCCTCCTACAATGAGCAGTTCTTC
- TRBD2 TRBJ2-3 TRBV4-1 CASSHPGTSGGSTDTQYF TGCGCCAGCAGCCACCCGGGGACTAGCGGGGGGAGCACAGATACGCAGTATTTT
- TRBD2 TRBJ2-5 TRBV27 CASSWTSGGAEQYF TGTGCCAGCAGTTGGACTAGCGGGGGGGCTGAGCAGTACTTC
- - TRBJ1-6 TRBV12-3/TRBV12-4 CASSFDASPLHF TGTGCCAGCAGTTTCGATGCTTCACCCCTCCACTTT
- - TRBJ1-4 TRBV29-1 CSVGTPPNEKLFF TGCAGCGTTGGGACACCCCCCAATGAAAAACTGTTTTTT
- TRBD1 TRBJ2-5 TRBV7-2 CASSPRRTGPLLLETQYF TGTGCCAGCAGCCCCCGACGGACAGGGCCGCTTTTACTAGAGACCCAGTACTTC
- - TRBJ1-6 TRBV27 CASSLRMRPRYNSPLHF TGTGCCAGCAGTTTAAGAATGAGACCGCGTTATAATTCACCCCTCCACTTT
- TRBD2 TRBJ2-3 TRBV10-3 CATAGTSGGSSTDTQYF TGTGCCACGGCCGGGACTAGCGGGGGTTCTAGCACAGATACGCAGTATTTT
- - TRBJ1-4 TRBV4-1 CASSQSQIATNEKLFF TGCGCCAGCAGCCAAAGCCAGATTGCAACTAATGAAAAACTGTTTTTT
- - TRBJ2-5 TRBV20-1 CSARVPRVETQYF TGCAGTGCTAGAGTCCCTCGTGTAGAGACCCAGTACTTC
- - TRBJ2-5 TRBV12-3/TRBV12-4 CASTKRGGQETQYF TGTGCCAGCACAAAACGCGGTGGTCAAGAGACCCAGTACTTC
- TRBD1 TRBJ1-2 TRBV20-1 CSVPGQGGYGYTF TGCAGTGTTCCGGGACAGGGAGGTTATGGCTACACCTTC
few TRBD1 TRBJ2-3 TRBV12-3/TRBV12-4 CASSTGTARPDTQYF TGTGCCAGCAGTACTGGGACAGCTCGACCAGATACGCAGTATTTT
- - TRBJ1-6 TRBV20-1 CTLQGSSYNSPLHF TGCACCCTCCAGGGCAGCTCCTATAATTCACCCCTCCACTTT
- TRBD1 TRBJ2-5 TRBV29-1 CSVWTGRTSGETQYF TGCAGCGTTTGGACAGGTCGAACCTCTGGAGAGACCCAGTACTTC
few - TRBJ2-5 TRBV5-6 CASSWRDSEETQYF TGTGCCAGCAGCTGGCGGGACAGTGAGGAGACCCAGTACTTC
- - TRBJ1-2 TRBV6-1 CASSEAPSGIYGYTF TGTGCCAGCAGTGAAGCCCCCAGTGGGATTTATGGCTACACCTTC
- TRBD2 TRBJ2-2 TRBV3-1 CASSGLAGYTGELFF TGTGCCAGCAGCGGACTAGCGGGCTACACCGGGGAGCTGTTTTTT
few - TRBJ1-2 TRBV21-1 CASSPGAWAGAVGYTF TGTGCCAGCAGCCCAGGAGCTTGGGCAGGGGCGGTTGGCTACACCTTC